A selection of T cell receptor beta chains follows, all from one sample in a study of regulatory T cells in long-lasting Graves disease. Using its own MiXCR run on the multiplex PCR reads, TCRdb lists one record per CDR3 protein. The sample lists 500,000 to 700,000 distinct CDR3 sequences; around 17% were seen once. These data were also filed under a second study, of T cells in Graves' hyperthyroidism and ophthalmopathy.

The sample was peripheral blood mononuclear cells (PBMCs), taken at new diagnosis, from a patient treated with antithyroid drugs. These receptors all stem from a woman in her twenties or thirties with Graves disease. The CDR3 runs from the conserved cysteine through the conserved F or W. D genes are given only for firm matches. Where a row states a size, it is once, few, many or the class of an expanded clone; other rows omit it.

D gene	J gene	V gene	clone size	CDR3 DNA	CDR3 protein
-	TRBJ1-5	TRBV24-1	many	TGTGCCAGGCCTAAGCCATCCGATCAGCCCCAGCATTTT	CARPKPSDQPQHF
-	TRBJ1-5	TRBV20-1	few	TGCAGTGCTAGAGACTGGGGGGAGGGGAGCAATCAGCCCCAGCATTTT	CSARDWGEGSNQPQHF
TRBD1	TRBJ1-2	TRBV6-1	-	TGTGCCAGCATTCCGGACAGGGCAGGCGGCTACACCTTC	CASIPDRAGGYTF
-	TRBJ2-1	TRBV2	many	TGTGCCAGCGGCCTCCAGAGCTCCTACAATGAGCAGTTCTTC	CASGLQSSYNEQFF
-	TRBJ2-3	TRBV20-1	many	TGCAGTGCTAGAGACAGCTGGGGAAGGGCAGATACGCAGTATTTT	CSARDSWGRADTQYF
-	TRBJ2-1	TRBV15	-	TGTGCCACCAGCAGAGACCTGGGCTCCTACAATGAGCAGTTCTTC	CATSRDLGSYNEQFF
-	TRBJ1-2	TRBV7-9	-	TGTGCCAGCACCAGGACAATTGGGGACTATGGCTACACCTTC	CASTRTIGDYGYTF
-	TRBJ2-3	TRBV9	-	TGTGCCAGCAGCGTTCAGACAGCCAGGGATACGCAGTATTTT	CASSVQTARDTQYF
-	TRBJ2-1	TRBV29-1	few	TGCAGCGTCTTGACGGGGGAGCAGTTCTTC	CSVLTGEQFF
TRBD1	TRBJ1-2	TRBV28	few	TGTGCCAGCAGTCTGTACCTACCGGGACAGGGTGAGGACTATGGCTACACCTTC	CASSLYLPGQGEDYGYTF
TRBD1	TRBJ1-5	TRBV28	many	TGTGCCAGCAGTTTTACCGGGACAGGGGAAAATAGCAATCAGCCCCAGCATTTT	CASSFTGTGENSNQPQHF
-	TRBJ1-4	TRBV15	few	TGTGCCACCAGCAGGGACCTTAATGAAAAACTGTTTTTT	CATSRDLNEKLFF
-	TRBJ1-6	TRBV28	many	TGTGCCAGCAGACTCCGACACCCGGGACAAAGCTCCTATAATTCACCCCTCCACTTT	CASRLRHPGQSSYNSPLHF
-	TRBJ1-1	TRBV5-1	few	TGCGCCAGCAGCCCGGACAGCGACACTGAAGCTTTCTTT	CASSPDSDTEAFF
-	TRBJ1-2	TRBV28	many	TGTGCCAGCAGTTTATGGGGGGGGGCAGGCGGCTACACCTTC	CASSLWGGAGGYTF
-	TRBJ2-3	TRBV5-6	-	TGTGCCAGCACCTTACAGGGAGGAGATACGCAGTATTTT	CASTLQGGDTQYF